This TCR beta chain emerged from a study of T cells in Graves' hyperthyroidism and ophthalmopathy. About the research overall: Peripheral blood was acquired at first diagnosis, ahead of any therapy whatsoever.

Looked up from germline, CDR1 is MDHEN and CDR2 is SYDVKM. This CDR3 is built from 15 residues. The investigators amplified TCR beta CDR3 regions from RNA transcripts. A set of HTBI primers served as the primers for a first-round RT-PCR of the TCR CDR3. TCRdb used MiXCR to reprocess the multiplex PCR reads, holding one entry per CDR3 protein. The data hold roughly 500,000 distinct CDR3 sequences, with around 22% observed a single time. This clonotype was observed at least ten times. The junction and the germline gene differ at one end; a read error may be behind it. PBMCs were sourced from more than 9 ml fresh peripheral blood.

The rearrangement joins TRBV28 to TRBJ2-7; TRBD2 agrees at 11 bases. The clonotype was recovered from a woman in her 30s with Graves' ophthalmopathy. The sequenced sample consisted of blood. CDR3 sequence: CASSSGTSGSYEQYF. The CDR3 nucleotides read TGCGCCAGCAGCTCTGGGACTAGCGGTTCCTACGAGCAGTACTTC.